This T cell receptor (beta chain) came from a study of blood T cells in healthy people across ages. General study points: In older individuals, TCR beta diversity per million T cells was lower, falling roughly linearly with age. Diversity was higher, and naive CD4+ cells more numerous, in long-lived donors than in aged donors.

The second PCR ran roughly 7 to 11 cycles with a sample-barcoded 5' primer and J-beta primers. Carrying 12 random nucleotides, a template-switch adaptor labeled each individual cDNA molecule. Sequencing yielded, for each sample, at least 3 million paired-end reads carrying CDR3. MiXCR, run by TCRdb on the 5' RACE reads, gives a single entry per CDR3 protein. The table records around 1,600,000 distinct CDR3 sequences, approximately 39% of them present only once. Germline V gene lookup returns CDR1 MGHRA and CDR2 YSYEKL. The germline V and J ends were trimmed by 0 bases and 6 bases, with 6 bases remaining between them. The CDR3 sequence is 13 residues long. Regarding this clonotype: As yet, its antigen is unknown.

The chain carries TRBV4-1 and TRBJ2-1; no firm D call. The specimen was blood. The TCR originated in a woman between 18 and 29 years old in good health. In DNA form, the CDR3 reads TGCGCCAGCAGCCAAGAATCACCCAATGAGCAGTTCTTC. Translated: CASSQESPNEQFF.